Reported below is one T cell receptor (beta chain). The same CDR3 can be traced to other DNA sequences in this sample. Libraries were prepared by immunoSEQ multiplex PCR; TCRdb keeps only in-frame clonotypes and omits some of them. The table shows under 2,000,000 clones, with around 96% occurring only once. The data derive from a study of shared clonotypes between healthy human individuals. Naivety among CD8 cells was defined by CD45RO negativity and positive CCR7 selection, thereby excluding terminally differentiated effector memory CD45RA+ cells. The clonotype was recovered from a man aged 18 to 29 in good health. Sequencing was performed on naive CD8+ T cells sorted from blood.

CDR3 in DNA: TGTGCCAGCAGCCTCGGGAGAAGCTCCTACAATGAGCAGTTCTTC. Its protein product is CASSLGRSSYNEQFF. This chain connects TRBV13 to TRBJ2-1, with TRBD2 as a possible D gene (6 bases). The V gene lost 5 bases and the J gene lost 0 bases, with 11 bases spanning the gap. The CDR3 loop spans 15 amino acids. Looked up from germline, CDR1 is PRHDT and CDR2 is FYEKMQ (reference sequence).